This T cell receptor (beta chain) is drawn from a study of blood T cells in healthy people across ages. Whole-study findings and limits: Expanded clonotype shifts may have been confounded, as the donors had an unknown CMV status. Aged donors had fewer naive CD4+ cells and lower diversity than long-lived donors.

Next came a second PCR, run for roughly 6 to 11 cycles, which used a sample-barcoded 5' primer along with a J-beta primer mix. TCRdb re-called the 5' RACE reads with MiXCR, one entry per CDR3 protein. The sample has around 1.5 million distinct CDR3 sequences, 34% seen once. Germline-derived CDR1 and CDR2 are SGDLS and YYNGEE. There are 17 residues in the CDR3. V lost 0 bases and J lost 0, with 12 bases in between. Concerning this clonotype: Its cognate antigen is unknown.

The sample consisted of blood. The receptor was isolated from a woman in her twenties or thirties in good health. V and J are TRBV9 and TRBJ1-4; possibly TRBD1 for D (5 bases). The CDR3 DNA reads TGTGCCAGCAGCGTAGGGGCAGGGCTGGCAACTAATGAAAAACTGTTTTTT. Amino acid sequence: CASSVGAGLATNEKLFF.